Shown below are 29 T cell receptor beta chains from a single sample sequenced in a study of shared clonotypes between healthy human individuals. Sequencing was performed with immunoSEQ multiplex PCR; in TCRdb, only in-frame clones are kept and a portion is missing. The data show about 510,000 clones, approximately 85% seen once. The source material was PBMCs. The receptors shown here come from a woman aged 40 to 50 in good health. Some clones in this sample may be carry-over from other donors' samples.

The V and J genes are TRBV19 and TRBJ1-3; TRBD1 is a possible D gene (5 bases). This CDR3 region has 16 residues. Trimming took off 3 bases at V and 0 bases at J, with 12 bases between the two ends. From germline, CDR1 is LNHDA and CDR2 SQIVND (reference sequence). The CDR3 DNA is TGTGCCAGTAGTATGTTCTCCACAGGCTCTGGAAACACCATATATTTT. Its protein is CASSMFSTGSGNTIYF. The full variable domain, its missing parts supplied by reference TRBV19 and TRBJ1-3, is DGGITQSPKYLFRKEGQNVTLSCEQNLNHDAMYWYRQDPGQGLRLIYYSQIVNDFQKGDIAEGYSVSREKKESFPLTVTSAQKNPTAFYLCASSMFSTGSGNTIYFGEGSWLTVV.

This clone showed up just a few times. V usage is TRBV5-1 and J usage is TRBJ2-3, with TRBD2 as a possible D gene (6 bases). In germline, CDR1 is SGHRS, CDR2 YFSETQ. The V and J ends lost 0 bases and 0 bases respectively, with 11 bases between them. This CDR3 is 16 amino acids long. The CDR3 DNA reads as TGCGCCAGCAGCTTGGTTGGCGGGATCAGCACAGATACGCAGTATTTT. It encodes CASSLVGGISTDTQYF.

This chain connects TRBV29-1 to TRBJ2-2; TRBD1 might be the D (6 bases). The germline gives CDR1 SQVTM, CDR2 ANQGSEA. This CDR3 comprises 14 residues. Deletions cut 4 bases from V and 2 bases from J, with 11 bases between. The CDR3 region is CSVGDKGNTGELFF. DNA for the CDR3: TGCAGCGTTGGGGACAAGGGAAACACCGGGGAGCTGTTTTTT.

CDR3 coding DNA: TGTGCCACGACCTTAGCGAGCACAGATACGCAGTATTTT. This translates into CATTLASTDTQYF. The V and J genes are TRBV7-8 and TRBJ2-3, with a possible D match to TRBD2 (5 bases). Germline CDR1 reads SGHVS; CDR2 reads FQNEAQ. The CDR3 contains 13 residues. Trimming removed 10 bases at V and 0 bases at J, with 11 bases between. Variable domain in full (rest from reference TRBV7-8 and TRBJ2-3): GAGVSQSPRYKVAKRGQDVALRCDPISGHVSLFWYQQALGQGPEFLTYFQNEAQLDKSGLPSDRFFAERPEGSVSTLKIQRTQQEDSAVYLCATTLASTDTQYFGPGTRLTVL.

In its sample, this clone was seen once. V and J are TRBV4-1 and TRBJ1-3; D is perhaps TRBD1 (5 bases). The CDR3 loop spans 15 amino acids. Per the germline V gene, CDR1 is MGHRA and CDR2 is YSYEKL. V lost 2 bases, J lost 0 bases, and 8 bases lay in between. Here the CDR3 DNA reads TGCGCCAGCAGCCAACGCAGGGCCTCTGGAAACACCATATATTTT. Translated, it gives CASSQRRASGNTIYF.

The genes are TRBV7-3 and TRBJ2-3; D remains unclear. Between the trimmed V and J ends, which lost 2 bases and 1 base, there was a span of 10 bases. Germline V CDR1 and CDR2: SGHTA, FQGTGA. This CDR3 has 15 residues. CDR3 region: CASSLFGLGTDTQYF. The CDR3 nucleotides are TGTGCCAGCAGCTTATTTGGTTTGGGCACAGATACGCAGTATTTT.

This rearrangement joins TRBV4-3 to TRBJ2-1, with 12 nucleotides matching TRBD2. The germline V gene encodes CDR1 LGHNA and CDR2 YSLEER. The CDR3 is 18 residues long. V was clipped by 0 bases and J by 2 bases; unmatched bases: 5. In DNA form, the CDR3 reads TGCGCCAGCAGCCAAGATCGTCGGACTAGCGGGACCTACAATGAGCAGTTCTTC. Encoded protein: CASSQDRRTSGTYNEQFF.

The chain employs TRBV19 and TRBJ2-2; the match to TRBD1 covers 8 bases. Germline V gives CDR1 LNHDA, CDR2 SQIVND (reference sequence). Trimming took 6 bases from V and 1 from J; bases not matched to a gene: 10. The CDR3 is 17 amino acids. CDR3: CASSRGAGGLNTGELFF. CDR3 nucleotides: TGTGCCAGTAGCCGGGGCGCAGGGGGCCTGAACACCGGGGAGCTGTTTTTT.

The rearrangement uses TRBV20-1 and TRBJ2-1; the D is unclear. The germline V and J ends were trimmed by 5 bases and 5 bases, with 7 bases remaining between them. The CDR3 has 11 residues. Germline CDR1 and CDR2: DFQATT and SNEGSKA (reference sequence). Here the CDR3 reads CSAGIDNEQFF. CDR3 sequence (DNA): TGCAGTGCTGGAATAGACAATGAGCAGTTCTTC.

This clone has a handful of counts. Distinct nucleotide sequences in the sample also encode this CDR3. V is TRBV7-9 and J is TRBJ2-2; 7 bases align to TRBD1. J gave up 3 bases and V 5 bases, and 3 bases lay outside the gene matches. Germline V gene lookup returns CDR1 SEHNR and CDR2 FQNEAQ (reference sequence). The CDR3 consists of 14 residues. The CDR3 DNA reads TGTGCCAGCAGCCCCAGGGGGTACACCGGGGAGCTGTTTTTT. Protein product: CASSPRGYTGELFF. The whole variable domain, remainder taken from reference TRBV7-9 and TRBJ2-2, is DTGVSQNPRHKITKRGQNVTFRCDPISEHNRLYWYRQTLGQGPEFLTYFQNEAQLEKSRLLSDRFSAERPKGSFSTLEIQRTEQGDSAMYLCASSPRGYTGELFFGEGSRLTVL.

V usage is TRBV5-6 and J usage is TRBJ2-7; possibly TRBD1 for D (5 bases). Deletions cut 1 base from V and 2 bases from J, with 13 bases between. CDR1 and CDR2 (germline): SGHDT, YYEEEE. The length of the CDR3 is 15 residues. The CDR3 is CASSLSPAGTYEQYF. The CDR3 nucleotides read TGTGCCAGCAGCTTGAGTCCGGCAGGGACCTACGAGCAGTACTTC. Supplemented by reference TRBV5-6 and TRBJ2-7, the full variable domain reads DAGVTQSPTHLIKTRGQQVTLRCSPKSGHDTVSWYQQALGQGPQFIFQYYEEEERQRGNFPDRFSGHQFPNYSSELNVNALLLGDSALYLCASSLSPAGTYEQYFGPGTRLTVT.

The chain joins TRBV5-1 to TRBJ1-2; D is possibly TRBD1 (6 bases). Germline values: CDR1 SGHRS, CDR2 YFSETQ. V was clipped by 9 bases and J by 4 bases, with 22 bases between them. The CDR3 has 15 residues. CDR3 DNA: TGCGCCAAGCTGCTAGGCGGGGGGCAATTCTATGGCTACACCTTC. This encodes CAKLLGGGQFYGYTF.

This sequence joins TRBV11-2 and TRBJ2-7; 10 positions match TRBD2. After removal of 5 bases from V and 3 bases from J, the junction contained 10 bases not matched to a gene. The CDR3 covers 16 residues. The germline V gene encodes CDR1 SGHAT and CDR2 FQNNGV. This chain's CDR3 is CASSPRSGRAYYEQYF. The DNA for the CDR3 is TGTGCCAGCAGCCCACGGAGCGGGAGGGCCTACTACGAGCAGTACTTC.

This clone showed up just once. The chain has TRBV19 and TRBJ2-1; tentatively, D is TRBD2 (6 bases). Trimming took 1 base from V and 8 from J, leaving 18 bases between them. Germline V gene data show CDR1 as LNHDA and CDR2 as SQIVND (reference sequence). The CDR3 covers 16 residues. The CDR3 loop reads CASSIASSATWDEQFF. The CDR3 nucleotides read TGTGCCAGTAGTATAGCGTCTAGCGCAACCTGGGATGAGCAGTTCTTC.

This chain connects TRBV9 to TRBJ2-7; 14 nucleotides align to TRBD2. Per the germline V gene, CDR1 is SGDLS and CDR2 is YYNGEE. Trimming removed 4 bases from V and 6 bases from J; junction bases left unmatched: 6. There are 15 residues in the CDR3. The CDR3 here is CASSPRLAGGPEQYF. The CDR3 nucleotides are TGTGCCAGCAGCCCCAGACTAGCGGGAGGGCCCGAGCAGTACTTC.

This chain connects TRBV14 to TRBJ1-5, with D possibly being TRBD1 (6 bases). V lost 5 bases and J 3 bases, leaving 8 bases between the germline ends. The CDR3 totals 13 residues. Germline lookup yields CDR1 SGHDN and CDR2 FVKESK. CDR3 region: CASSRGANQPQHF. In DNA form, the CDR3 reads TGTGCCAGCAGCAGGGGGGCCAATCAGCCCCAGCATTTT.

The CDR3 spells CASSFWAYEQYF. Written as DNA, the CDR3 is TGTGCCAGCAGCTTTTGGGCCTACGAGCAGTACTTC. V usage is TRBV11-2 and J usage is TRBJ2-7; no reliable D call. Trimming left V 3 bases short and J 2 bases short, with 5 bases between. Germline lookup yields CDR1 SGHAT and CDR2 FQNNGV. The CDR3 contains 12 residues.

The chain couples TRBV7-2 to TRBJ2-7; D may be TRBD2 (6 bases). CDR3 length: 14 residues. Trimming left V 3 bases short and J 6 bases short, with 15 bases between. The V gene's germline CDR1 is SGHTA and CDR2 FQGNSA. In DNA form, the CDR3 reads TGTGCCAGCAGCTTCGGGGGAGGTCTCGTCGAGCAGTACTTC. It translates to CASSFGGGLVEQYF.

The V call is TRBV5-1, the J call TRBJ1-5, with a tentative D call TRBD1 (6 bases). V shed 0 bases and J shed 3 bases, with 13 bases lying between them. The CDR3 spans 16 residues. Germline-derived CDR1 and CDR2 are SGHRS and YFSETQ. The CDR3 nucleotides are TGCGCCAGCAGCTTGGGCACAGGGATCAACAATCAGCCCCAGCATTTT. This gives the protein CASSLGTGINNQPQHF.

V gene TRBV7-2 combines with J gene TRBJ2-7; 12 bases are a match to TRBD2. The CDR3 loop spans 15 amino acids. J lost 3 bases, V lost 4 bases, and 4 bases had no gene match. CDR1 and CDR2 (germline): SGHTA, FQGNSA. The chain's CDR3 is CASSSSSGRGYEQYF. CDR3 DNA sequence: TGTGCCAGCAGCTCCTCTAGCGGGAGGGGCTACGAGCAGTACTTC.

This clone was detected only once. The V call is TRBV28, the J call TRBJ2-3; TRBD2 matches at 7 bases. Losses at the gene ends were 2 bases for V and 4 bases for J; bases not matched to a gene: 6. The CDR3 contains 15 residues. Germline V gene lookup returns CDR1 MDHEN and CDR2 SYDVKM. CDR3 in amino acids: CASSLERGQPDTQYF. CDR3 coding DNA: TGTGCCAGCAGTTTAGAGCGGGGCCAGCCAGATACGCAGTATTTT.

The genes are TRBV29-1 and TRBJ2-7; D gene ambiguous. Germline V gives CDR1 SQVTM, CDR2 ANQGSEA. V dropped 4 bases and J dropped 2 bases, with 9 bases sitting between them. The length of the CDR3 is 12 residues. CDR3: CSVGERTYEQYF. The CDR3 region has the DNA TGCAGCGTTGGGGAACGCACCTACGAGCAGTACTTC.

In this sample, this clone turned up once. The chain is built from TRBV10-3 and TRBJ1-3, with TRBD1 matching 7 bases. Germline V gene sequence: CDR1 ENHRY, CDR2 SYGVKD. With V trimmed by 8 bases and J by 2 bases, 0 bases remained unmatched. The CDR3 extends over 12 amino acids. CDR3 sequence (DNA): TGTGCCATCGGGACAGCTGGAAACACCATATATTTT. This translates into CAIGTAGNTIYF.

This clone has only one observation. This chain links TRBV30 with TRBJ2-7; possible D gene TRBD2, 7 bases. With 5 bases removed from V and 9 bases from J, the gap between germline ends came to 17 bases. The CDR3 is 12 amino acids. Germline CDR1 and CDR2: GTSNPN and SVGIG (reference sequence). The CDR3 is CAWGSSAGAQYF. The CDR3 DNA reads as TGTGCCTGGGGGTCGTCGGCGGGGGCGCAGTACTTC.

The genes are TRBV5-5 and TRBJ1-4; 7 bases fit TRBD1. The CDR3 is 16 residues long. Looked up from germline, CDR1 is SGHKS and CDR2 is YYEKEE (reference sequence). V gave up 3 bases and J gave up 5 bases; unmatched junction bases: 10. CDR3 residues: CASSWGAGTANEKLFF. The CDR3 region has the DNA TGTGCCAGCAGCTGGGGAGCCGGGACAGCGAATGAAAAACTGTTTTTT.

The chain couples TRBV7-9 to TRBJ2-1; D is unresolved. Germline CDR1 reads SEHNR; CDR2 reads FQNEAQ (reference sequence). V lost 1 base, J lost 9 bases, and 4 bases lay in between. The CDR3 runs 11 residues. The DNA of the CDR3 is TGTGCCAGCAGCTTAGTTGGTGAGCAGTTCTTC. It translates to CASSLVGEQFF. Based on the CDR3 plus reference TRBV7-9 and TRBJ2-1, the full variable domain is DTGVSQNPRHKITKRGQNVTFRCDPISEHNRLYWYRQTLGQGPEFLTYFQNEAQLEKSRLLSDRFSAERPKGSFSTLEIQRTEQGDSAMYLCASSLVGEQFFGPGTRLTVL.

V gene TRBV9 combines with J gene TRBJ1-1, with 7 bases lining up with TRBD1. Germline values: CDR1 SGDLS, CDR2 YYNGEE. The CDR3 extends over 15 amino acids. Germline trimming cut 4 bases from V and 2 bases from J; bases unmatched to any gene: 8. Here the CDR3 DNA reads TGTGCCAGCAGCCCTACGGGACAGTCTAACACTGAAGCTTTCTTT. Translating gives CASSPTGQSNTEAFF.

This clone came up once. The chain is built from TRBV7-3 and TRBJ2-2; D remains ambiguous. This CDR3 is built from 12 residues. Germline V gene lookup returns CDR1 SGHTA and CDR2 FQGTGA. V gave up 2 bases and J gave up 7 bases, with 5 bases separating them. CDR3 residues: CASSLYHGELFF. The CDR3 nucleotides read TGTGCCAGCAGCTTATATCACGGGGAGCTGTTTTTT.

This clone came up once. This chain joins TRBV30 and TRBJ2-4; 12 bases line up with TRBD2. This CDR3 is built from 14 residues. Per germline, CDR1 GTSNPN and CDR2 SVGIG (reference sequence). With 3 bases clipped from V and 6 bases from J, the junction kept 3 bases outside the gene matches. CDR3 sequence (DNA): TGTGCCTGGAGCCAGGGACTAGCGGGAAACATTCAGTACTTC. Amino acid sequence: CAWSQGLAGNIQYF.